Sequencing of this TCR beta chain was carried out in a study of T cells in Graves' hyperthyroidism and ophthalmopathy. Notes on the study in general: Most expanded thyroid clonotypes above 0.001 also appeared in blood. Classification by a 13 V-J model distinguished ophthalmopathy from stable hyperthyroidism.

Template material for amplifying TCR beta CDR3 regions consisted of RNA transcripts. First-round RT-PCR of the TCR CDR3 relied on the HTBI primer set. TCRdb re-derived calls from the multiplex PCR reads in MiXCR, one entry per CDR3 protein. The table has roughly 740,000 distinct CDR3 sequences, roughly 15% seen once. Across 18 months, stable Graves' hyperthyroidism was marked by no progression to ophthalmopathy. Exclusion of patients followed from uncontrolled infection, other autoimmune disease, pregnancy or lactation. Germline V gives CDR1 SQVTM, CDR2 ANQGSEA. CDR3 length: 16 amino acids. The trim removed 6 bases at V and 5 bases at J, leaving 10 bases unmatched. This clonotype has just a few counts. Antigen: not known.

Sequencing was performed on blood. The sequence was obtained from a man aged 18 to 30 with Graves' hyperthyroidism. The V gene is TRBV29-1, the J gene TRBJ2-7; 16 nucleotides line up with TRBD2. Written as DNA, the CDR3 is TGCAGCGTCGGGACTAGCGGGAGGGCCCACCGCCACGAGCAGTACTTC. It codes for CSVGTSGRAHRHEQYF.